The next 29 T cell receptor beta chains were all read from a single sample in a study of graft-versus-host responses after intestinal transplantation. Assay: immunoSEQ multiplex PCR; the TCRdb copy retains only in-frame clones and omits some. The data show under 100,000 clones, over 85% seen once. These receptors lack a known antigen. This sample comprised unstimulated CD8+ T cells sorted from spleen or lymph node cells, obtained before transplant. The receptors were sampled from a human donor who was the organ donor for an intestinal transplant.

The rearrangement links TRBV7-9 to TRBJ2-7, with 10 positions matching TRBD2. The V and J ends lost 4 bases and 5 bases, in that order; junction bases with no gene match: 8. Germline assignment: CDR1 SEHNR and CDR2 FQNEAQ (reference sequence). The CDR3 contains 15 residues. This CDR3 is CASSSPSGRNHEQYF. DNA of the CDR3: TGTGCCAGCAGCTCACCTAGCGGGAGAAACCACGAGCAGTACTTC. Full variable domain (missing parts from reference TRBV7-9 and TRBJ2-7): DTGVSQNPRHKITKRGQNVTFRCDPISEHNRLYWYRQTLGQGPEFLTYFQNEAQLEKSRLLSDRFSAERPKGSFSTLEIQRTEQGDSAMYLCASSSPSGRNHEQYFGPGTRLTVT.

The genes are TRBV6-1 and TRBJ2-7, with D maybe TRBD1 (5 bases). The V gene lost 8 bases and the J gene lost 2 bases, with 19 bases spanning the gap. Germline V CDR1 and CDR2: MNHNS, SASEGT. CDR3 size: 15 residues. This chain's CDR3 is CASVGHTGWAYEQYF. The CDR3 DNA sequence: TGTGCCAGCGTGGGTCATACAGGATGGGCCTACGAGCAGTACTTC.

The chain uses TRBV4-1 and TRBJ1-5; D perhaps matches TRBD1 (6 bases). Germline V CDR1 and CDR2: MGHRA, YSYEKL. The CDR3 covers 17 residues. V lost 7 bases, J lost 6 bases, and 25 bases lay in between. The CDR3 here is CASTPGGGVGAGQPQHF. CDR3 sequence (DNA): TGCGCCAGCACTCCCGGGGGGGGCGTAGGGGCAGGTCAGCCCCAGCATTTT.

The DNA of the CDR3 is TGTGCCAGCAGTTTAACGGGGGAGGGACAAGAGACCCAGTACTTC. Translated: CASSLTGEGQETQYF. V gene TRBV28 combines with J gene TRBJ2-5; 7 bases map to TRBD2. The CDR3 contains 15 residues. Per germline, CDR1 MDHEN and CDR2 SYDVKM. The ends lost 2 bases at V and 2 bases at J; junction bases unmatched: 5.

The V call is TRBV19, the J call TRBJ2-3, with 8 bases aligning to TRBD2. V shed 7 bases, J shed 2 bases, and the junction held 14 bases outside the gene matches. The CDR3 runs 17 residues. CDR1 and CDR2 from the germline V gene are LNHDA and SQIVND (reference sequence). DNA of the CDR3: TGTGCCAGTACCATGACGTCGGGGGGGCCGGTCACAGATACGCAGTATTTT. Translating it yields CASTMTSGGPVTDTQYF.

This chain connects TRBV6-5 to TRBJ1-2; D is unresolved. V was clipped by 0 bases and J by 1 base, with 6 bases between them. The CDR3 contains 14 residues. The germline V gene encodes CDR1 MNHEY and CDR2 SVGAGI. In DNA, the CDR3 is TGTGCCAGCAGTTACTCCTGGCTTAACTATGGCTACACCTTC. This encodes CASSYSWLNYGYTF.

CDR3 amino acids: CSARRTVWAFF. For the CDR3, the DNA is TGCAGTGCTAGAAGGACAGTCTGGGCTTTCTTT. The V call is TRBV20-1, the J call TRBJ1-1, with D possibly being TRBD1 (6 bases). This CDR3 has 11 amino acids. V gave up 2 bases and J gave up 11 bases, with 12 bases separating them. CDR1 DFQATT and CDR2 SNEGSKA come from the germline V gene (reference sequence).

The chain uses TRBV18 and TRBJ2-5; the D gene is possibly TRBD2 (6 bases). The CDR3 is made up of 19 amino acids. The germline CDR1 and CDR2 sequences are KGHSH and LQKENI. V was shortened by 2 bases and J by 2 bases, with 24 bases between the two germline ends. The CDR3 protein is CASSPAGWNGGVFQETQYF. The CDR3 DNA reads TGTGCCAGCTCACCAGCGGGGTGGAATGGCGGGGTATTTCAAGAGACCCAGTACTTC.

CDR3 protein: CASRTGGGQPQHF. The CDR3 DNA reads as TGTGCCAGCAGGACAGGGGGCGGTCAGCCCCAGCATTTT. V usage is TRBV27 and J usage is TRBJ1-5; 10 bases map to TRBD1. J gave up 6 bases and V 6 bases, and 2 bases lay outside the gene matches. The CDR3 contains 13 residues. CDR1 and CDR2 from the germline V gene are MNHEY and SMNVEV (reference sequence).

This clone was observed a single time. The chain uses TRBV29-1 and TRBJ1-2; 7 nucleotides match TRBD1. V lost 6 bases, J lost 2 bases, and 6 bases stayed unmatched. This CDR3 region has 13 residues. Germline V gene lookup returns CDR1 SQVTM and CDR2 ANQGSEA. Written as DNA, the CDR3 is TGCAGCGTCCATCTACAGGGGAACTATGGCTACACCTTC. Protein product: CSVHLQGNYGYTF.

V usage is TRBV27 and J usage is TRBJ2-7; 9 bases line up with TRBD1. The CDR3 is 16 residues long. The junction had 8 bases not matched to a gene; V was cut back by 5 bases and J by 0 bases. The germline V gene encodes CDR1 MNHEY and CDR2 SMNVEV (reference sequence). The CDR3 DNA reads TGTGCCAGCAGTCTATGCGGGACAGGGTGCTCCTACGAGCAGTACTTC. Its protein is CASSLCGTGCSYEQYF.

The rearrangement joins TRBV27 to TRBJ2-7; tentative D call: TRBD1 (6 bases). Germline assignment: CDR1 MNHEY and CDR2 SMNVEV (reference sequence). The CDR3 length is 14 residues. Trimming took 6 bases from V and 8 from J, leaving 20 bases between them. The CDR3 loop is CASRDSLGESKQYF. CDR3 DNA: TGTGCCAGCAGGGACAGCCTTGGAGAGTCCAAGCAGTACTTC.

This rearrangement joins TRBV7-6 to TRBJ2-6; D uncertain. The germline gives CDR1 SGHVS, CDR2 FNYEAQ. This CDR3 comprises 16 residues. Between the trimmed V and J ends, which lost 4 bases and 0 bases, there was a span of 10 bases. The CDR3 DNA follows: TGTGCCAGCAGCTCGCATGGGCCCTCTGGGGCCAACGTCCTGACTTTC. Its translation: CASSSHGPSGANVLTF.

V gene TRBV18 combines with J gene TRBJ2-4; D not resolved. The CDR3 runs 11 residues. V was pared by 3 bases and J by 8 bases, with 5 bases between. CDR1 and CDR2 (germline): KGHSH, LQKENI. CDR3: CASSPADIQYF. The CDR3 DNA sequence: TGTGCCAGCTCACCCGCAGACATTCAGTACTTC.

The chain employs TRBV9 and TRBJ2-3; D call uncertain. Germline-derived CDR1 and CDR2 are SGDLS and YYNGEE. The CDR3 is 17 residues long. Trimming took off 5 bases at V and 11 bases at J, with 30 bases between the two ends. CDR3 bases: TGTGCCAGCAGTGACTCCCGACTCACCTCCGAGAATATCGGGCAGTATTTT. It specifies CASSDSRLTSENIGQYF.

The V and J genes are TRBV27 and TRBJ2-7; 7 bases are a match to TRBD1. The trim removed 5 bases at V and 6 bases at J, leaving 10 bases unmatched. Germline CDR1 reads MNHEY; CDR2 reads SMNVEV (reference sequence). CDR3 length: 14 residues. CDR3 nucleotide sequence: TGTGCCAGCAGTCCCGGGACAGCCATCGCCGAGCAGTACTTC. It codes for CASSPGTAIAEQYF.

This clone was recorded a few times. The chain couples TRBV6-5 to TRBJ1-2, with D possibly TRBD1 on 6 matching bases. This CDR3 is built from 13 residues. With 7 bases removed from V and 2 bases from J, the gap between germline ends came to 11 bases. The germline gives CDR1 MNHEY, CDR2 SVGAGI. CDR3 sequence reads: CASKPTGNYGYTF. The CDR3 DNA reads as TGTGCCAGCAAACCGACAGGCAACTATGGCTACACCTTC.

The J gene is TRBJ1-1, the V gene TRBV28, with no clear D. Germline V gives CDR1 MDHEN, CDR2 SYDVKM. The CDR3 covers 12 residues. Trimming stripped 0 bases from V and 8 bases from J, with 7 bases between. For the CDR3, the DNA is TGTGCCAGCAGTTTATGGTCCGAGGAAGCTTTCTTT. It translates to CASSLWSEEAFF.

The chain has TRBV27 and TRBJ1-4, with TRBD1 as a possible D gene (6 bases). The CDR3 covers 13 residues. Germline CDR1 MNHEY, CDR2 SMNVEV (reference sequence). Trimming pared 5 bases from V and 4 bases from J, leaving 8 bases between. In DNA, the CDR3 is TGTGCCAGCAGTGGGACAATTAATGAAAAACTGTTTTTT. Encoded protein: CASSGTINEKLFF.

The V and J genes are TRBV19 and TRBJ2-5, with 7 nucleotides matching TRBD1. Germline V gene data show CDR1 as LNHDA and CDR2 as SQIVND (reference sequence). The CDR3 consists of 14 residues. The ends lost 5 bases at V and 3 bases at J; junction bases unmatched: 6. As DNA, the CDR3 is TGTGCCAGTAGTGGCTGGGACAGTAAAGAGACCCAGTACTTC. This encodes CASSGWDSKETQYF.

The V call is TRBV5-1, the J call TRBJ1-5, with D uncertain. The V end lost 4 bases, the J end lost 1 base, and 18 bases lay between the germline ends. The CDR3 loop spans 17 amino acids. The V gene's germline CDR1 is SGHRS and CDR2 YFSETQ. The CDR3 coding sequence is TGCGCCAGCAGCGTTGGTTCCTCTTATGAGAGCAATCAGCCCCAGCATTTT. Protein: CASSVGSSYESNQPQHF.

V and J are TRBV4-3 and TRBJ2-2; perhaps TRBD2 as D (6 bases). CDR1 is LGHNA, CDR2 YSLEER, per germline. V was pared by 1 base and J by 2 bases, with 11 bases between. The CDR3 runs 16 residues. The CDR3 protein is CASSQAPSENTGELFF. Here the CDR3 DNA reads TGCGCCAGCAGCCAAGCACCTAGCGAAAACACCGGGGAGCTGTTTTTT.

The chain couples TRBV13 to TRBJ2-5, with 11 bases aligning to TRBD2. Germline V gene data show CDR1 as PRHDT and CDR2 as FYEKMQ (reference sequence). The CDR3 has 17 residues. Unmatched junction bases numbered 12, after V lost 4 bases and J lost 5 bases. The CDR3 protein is CASSYLAGGPILETQYF. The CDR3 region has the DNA TGTGCCAGCAGCTACTTAGCGGGGGGGCCGATATTGGAGACCCAGTACTTC.

CDR3 sequence (DNA): TGTGCCAGCAGCCATCCTCCGGGACAGGGTAACACTGAAGCTTTCTTT. Protein product: CASSHPPGQGNTEAFF. The V call is TRBV5-8, the J call TRBJ1-1, with 9 bases fitting TRBD1. The CDR3 covers 16 residues. Trimming removed 4 bases from V and 2 bases from J; junction bases left unmatched: 9. CDR1 is SGHTS, CDR2 YDEGEE, per germline.

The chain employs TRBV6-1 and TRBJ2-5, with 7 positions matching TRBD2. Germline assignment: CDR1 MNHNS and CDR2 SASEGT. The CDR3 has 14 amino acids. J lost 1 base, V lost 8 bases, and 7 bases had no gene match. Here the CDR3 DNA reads TGTGCCAGCGGCGAGGGAGGGAGCCAAGAGACCCAGTACTTC. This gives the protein CASGEGGSQETQYF.

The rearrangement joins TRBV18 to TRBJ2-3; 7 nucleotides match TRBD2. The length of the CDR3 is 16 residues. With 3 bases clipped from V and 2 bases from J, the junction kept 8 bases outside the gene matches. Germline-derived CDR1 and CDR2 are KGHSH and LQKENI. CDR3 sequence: CASSPLLAAFTDTQYF. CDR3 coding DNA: TGTGCCAGCTCACCCCTCCTAGCGGCGTTCACAGATACGCAGTATTTT.

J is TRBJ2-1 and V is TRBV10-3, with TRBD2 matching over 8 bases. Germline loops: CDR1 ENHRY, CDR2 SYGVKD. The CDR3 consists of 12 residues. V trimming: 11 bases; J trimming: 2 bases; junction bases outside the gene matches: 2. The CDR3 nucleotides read TGTGCCGCCGGGGGGGCCTACAATGAGCAGTTCTTC. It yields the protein CAAGGAYNEQFF.

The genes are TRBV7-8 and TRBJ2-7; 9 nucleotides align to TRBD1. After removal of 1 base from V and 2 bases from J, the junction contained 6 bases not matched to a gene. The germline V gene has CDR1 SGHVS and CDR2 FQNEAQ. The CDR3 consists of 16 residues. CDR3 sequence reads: CASSLVVRTGAYEQYF. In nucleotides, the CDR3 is TGTGCCAGCAGCTTAGTCGTGCGGACAGGGGCCTACGAGCAGTACTTC.

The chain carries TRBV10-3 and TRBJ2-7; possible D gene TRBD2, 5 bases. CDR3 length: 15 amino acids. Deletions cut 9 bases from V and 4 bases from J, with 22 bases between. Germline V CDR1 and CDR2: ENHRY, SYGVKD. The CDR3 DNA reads TGTGCCATTAGCGACCCCACTAGGTTCCGATACGAGCAGTACTTC. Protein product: CAISDPTRFRYEQYF.